This is a list of T cell receptor beta chains from one sample in a study of blood T cell repertoires in COVID-19. Sequencing was performed with immunoSEQ multiplex PCR; in TCRdb, only in-frame clones are kept and a portion is missing. This table has approximately 220,000 clones, roughly 82% appearing once. The sample taken for sequencing was peripheral blood. The receptors derive from a woman aged 70-85 years with acute or convalescent COVID-19. Both conserved end residues are part of each CDR3. A D gene is named only where the DNA matches it firmly. Rows may omit the clone size; those that give it use once, few, many or a size class.

j_call clone_size d_call v_call cdr3_aa cdr3_nt
TRBJ1-2 NA NA TRBV20-1 CSITGDGYTF TGCAGCATTACAGGAGATGGCTACACCTTC
TRBJ1-2 NA NA TRBV7-9 CASSPQDKGNYGYTF TGTGCCAGCAGCCCACAGGACAAGGGAAATTATGGCTACACCTTC
TRBJ1-2 NA NA TRBV2 CASSEARVGRAYGYTF TGTGCCAGCAGTGAAGCTCGCGTGGGCCGCGCTTATGGCTACACCTTC
TRBJ1-1 NA NA TRBV12-3/TRBV12-4 CASSFRGEGEAFF TGTGCCAGCAGTTTTCGGGGGGAAGGTGAAGCTTTCTTT
TRBJ1-6 NA TRBD1 TRBV19 CASSAPGQEASPLHF TGTGCCAGTAGTGCCCCGGGACAGGAGGCTTCACCCCTCCACTTT
TRBJ1-2 few NA TRBV30 CAWGESNYGYTF TGTGCCTGGGGTGAGTCTAACTATGGCTACACCTTC
TRBJ1-1 NA TRBD1 TRBV5-1 CASSLANRGVGTEAFF TGCGCCAGCAGCTTGGCCAACAGGGGAGTGGGCACTGAAGCTTTCTTT
TRBJ1-4 NA NA TRBV7-2 CASSLGGARVKSLPRKLFF TGTGCCAGCAGCTTAGGTGGGGCCAGGGTTAAATCCCTTCCACGAAAACTGTTTTTT
TRBJ2-7 few TRBD1 TRBV30 CAWSQDRGREYF TGTGCCTGGAGCCAGGACAGGGGGAGGGAGTACTTC
TRBJ1-5 few NA TRBV4-3 CASSQERGGYQPQHF TGCGCCAGCAGCCAAGAGCGGGGGGGTTATCAGCCCCAGCATTTT
TRBJ2-7 NA TRBD1 TRBV19 CASSGAGQGGYEQYF TGTGCCAGCTCAGGGGCTGGACAGGGGGGCTACGAGCAGTACTTC
TRBJ2-1 NA TRBD1 TRBV15 CATSRDHGQVSYNEQFF TGTGCCACCAGCAGAGATCATGGACAGGTTTCCTACAATGAGCAGTTCTTC
TRBJ1-1 few NA TRBV30 CAWSVGGWTFF TGTGCCTGGAGTGTAGGAGGGTGGACTTTCTTT
TRBJ1-6 NA NA TRBV2 CASITTGRNSPFHF TGTGCCAGCATCACTACAGGGCGGAATTCACCCTTCCACTTT
TRBJ2-5 NA NA TRBV28 CASSRGQLQETQYF TGTGCCAGCAGCCGAGGACAGCTCCAAGAGACCCAGTACTTC
TRBJ1-4 NA NA TRBV10-1 CASSESPRSEKLFF TGCGCCAGCAGTGAGTCTCCGCGGAGTGAAAAACTGTTTTTT
TRBJ1-1 NA TRBD1 TRBV3-1/TRBV3-2 CASSQETGGVTEAFF TGTGCCAGCAGCCAAGAAACAGGGGGCGTCACTGAAGCTTTCTTT
TRBJ2-6 NA NA TRBV7-2 CASSVLGRPGANVLTF TGTGCCAGCAGCGTATTGGGGCGCCCTGGGGCCAACGTCCTGACTTTC
TRBJ1-2 NA NA TRBV24-1 CATSDPRHGYTF TGTGCCACCAGTGATCCGAGGCATGGCTACACCTTC
TRBJ1-5 NA NA TRBV10-3 CAIRFREDQPQHF TGTGCCATCAGATTCAGGGAAGATCAGCCCCAGCATTTT
TRBJ2-5 NA NA TRBV29-1 CSVPLKGLSPETQYF TGCAGCGTCCCGCTTAAGGGACTGAGCCCAGAGACCCAGTACTTC
TRBJ1-6 NA NA TRBV7-2 CASRRQDSNSPLHF TGTGCCAGCAGACGACAGGATTCTAATTCACCCCTCCACTTT
TRBJ2-3 NA TRBD2 TRBV5-1 CASTPQASGEHTQYF TGCGCCAGCACCCCACAGGCTAGCGGGGAACATACGCAGTATTTT
TRBJ2-7 NA NA TRBV9 CASSVGLLTYEQYF TGTGCCAGCAGCGTGGGACTTCTCACCTACGAGCAGTACTTC
TRBJ2-3 NA TRBD2 TRBV4-2 CASSQDGGAKDTQYF TGTGCCAGCAGCCAAGACGGGGGGGCCAAAGATACGCAGTATTTT
TRBJ1-1 NA TRBD1 TRBV7-9 CASSFGQGAENTEAFF TGTGCCAGCAGCTTCGGACAGGGGGCCGAGAACACTGAAGCTTTCTTT
TRBJ1-4 NA TRBD1 TRBV5-8 CASSTLTGERSEKLFF TGTGCCAGCAGCACGCTAACAGGGGAGAGGAGTGAAAAACTGTTTTTT
TRBJ1-1 NA NA TRBV4-3 CASSQIRATEAFF TGCGCCAGCAGCCAAATCAGGGCCACTGAAGCTTTCTTT
TRBJ1-2 NA TRBD1 TRBV7-9 CASSPRQGAEGYTF TGTGCCAGCAGCCCGAGACAGGGGGCCGAGGGCTACACCTTC
TRBJ1-5 NA NA TRBV6-5 CASRGAGQPQHF TGTGCCAGCAGGGGGGCTGGTCAGCCCCAGCATTTT
TRBJ2-1 NA NA TRBV7-9 CALAGTPVGNEQFF TGTGCCCTAGCCGGGACACCCGTGGGGAATGAGCAGTTCTTC
TRBJ1-1 NA TRBD1 TRBV5-1 CASSVRPGQEATEAFF TGCGCCAGCAGCGTTAGACCGGGACAGGAGGCCACTGAAGCTTTCTTT
TRBJ1-2 NA TRBD1 TRBV10-1 CASGQVSNYGYTF TGCGCCAGTGGACAGGTCTCGAACTATGGCTACACCTTC
TRBJ2-6 NA NA TRBV28 CASGLSGANVLTF TGTGCCAGCGGGCTCTCTGGGGCCAACGTCCTGACTTTC
TRBJ1-1 NA NA TRBV7-2 CASTLDSYTEAFF TGTGCCAGCACCCTAGACAGCTACACTGAAGCTTTCTTT
TRBJ1-1 NA NA TRBV21-1 CASSPVPGGAVTEAFF TGTGCCAGCAGCCCTGTCCCGGGAGGGGCGGTCACTGAAGCTTTCTTT
TRBJ2-1 NA TRBD2 TRBV15 CATSRASGGAGNEQFF TGTGCCACCAGCAGAGCTAGCGGGGGGGCCGGTAATGAGCAGTTCTTC
TRBJ2-4 NA TRBD2 TRBV7-2 CASSPGGANIQYF TGTGCCAGCAGCCCCGGGGGGGCAAACATTCAGTACTTC
TRBJ1-2 NA NA TRBV11-2 CASSSSRGPGGYTF TGTGCCAGCAGCTCCTCCAGGGGCCCCGGTGGCTACACCTTC
TRBJ1-4 NA NA TRBV5-1 CASSLAQGEKLFF TGCGCCAGCAGCTTGGCCCAGGGGGAAAAACTGTTTTTT
TRBJ2-3 once NA TRBV4-2 CASSQEGGSTDTQYF TGTGCCAGCAGCCAAGAAGGGGGTAGCACAGATACGCAGTATTTT
TRBJ1-1 NA NA TRBV5-5 CASSLRQVNTEAFF TGTGCCAGCAGCTTGAGGCAGGTGAACACTGAAGCTTTCTTT
TRBJ1-6 NA NA TRBV28 CASSSYTGLPNSPLHF TGTGCCAGCAGTTCGTACACGGGACTGCCGAATTCACCCCTCCACTTT
TRBJ1-6 NA NA TRBV5-5 CASSLEAGYNSPLHF TGTGCCAGCAGCTTGGAAGCAGGGTATAATTCACCCCTCCACTTT
TRBJ2-7 few NA TRBV7-2 CASSLVGGTVYEQYF TGTGCCAGCAGCTTAGTAGGGGGGACAGTCTACGAGCAGTACTTC
TRBJ1-1 NA TRBD1 TRBV6-5 CASNRDSPGRAFF TGTGCCAGCAATCGGGACAGCCCAGGACGAGCTTTCTTT
TRBJ1-5 once NA TRBV6-6 CASRDTGSNQPQHF TGTGCCAGCAGGGACACAGGTAGCAATCAGCCCCAGCATTTT
TRBJ1-2 NA NA TRBV25-1 CASSEWKGRGHYGYTF TGTGCCAGCAGTGAATGGAAAGGGAGGGGACACTATGGCTACACCTTC
TRBJ2-3 NA TRBD2 TRBV5-1 CASSLAGGQTDTQYF TGCGCCAGCAGCCTAGCGGGGGGGCAGACAGATACGCAGTATTTT
TRBJ1-1 NA NA TRBV6-6 CASNNGGGRSTEAFF TGTGCCAGCAACAACGGGGGGGGCCGGAGCACTGAAGCTTTCTTT
TRBJ2-4 NA NA TRBV21-1 CASSSETDLAKNIQYF TGTGCCAGCAGCAGCGAAACCGACTTAGCCAAAAACATTCAGTACTTC
TRBJ1-1 NA TRBD1 TRBV10-3 CATGTGGPMNTEAFF TGTGCCACGGGGACAGGGGGCCCGATGAACACTGAAGCTTTCTTT
TRBJ1-1 NA TRBD1 TRBV2 CASSSRRGRTGWNTEAFF TGTGCCAGCAGCTCTCGCAGGGGAAGGACAGGCTGGAACACTGAAGCTTTCTTT
TRBJ1-1 few NA TRBV28 CASRTWQAGTEAFF TGTGCCAGCAGAACGTGGCAGGCGGGGACTGAAGCTTTCTTT
TRBJ1-4 few NA TRBV3-1/TRBV3-2 CASSPWTGNEKLFF TGTGCCAGCAGCCCCTGGACGGGAAATGAAAAACTGTTTTTT